The 7 T cell receptor beta chains below come from one sample, sequenced in a study of regulatory T cells in long-lasting Graves disease (dated by TCRdb to about 2021). Reading the label with the study, this specimen's time point is: newly diagnosed GD, antithyroid drugs for less than 3 months. For both TCR sequencing and RNA sequencing, RNA was extracted from PBMCs using TRIzol. The library was obtained by multiplex PCR. For sequencing, an Illumina HiSeq 4000 was employed. TCR beta libraries were built with iRepertoire HTBI primers and Arm-PCR amplification of CDR3 regions. The public reads were quality trimmed at Q25 with fastp and then assembled into clones with MiXCR by TCRdb, keeping productive beta chains. When rows share a CDR3 protein, they turn into one entry using the most common DNA and genes. The sample table shows under 700,000 distinct CDR3 sequences, and about 16% are seen once. Approximately 25% of the sample is taken by the ten largest.

This same sample was also taken into another study, of T cells in Graves' hyperthyroidism and ophthalmopathy.

Sample: peripheral blood mononuclear cells (PBMCs), taken at new diagnosis, from a patient treated with antithyroid drugs. The receptors derive from a woman aged 35-65 years with Graves disease. Donor details come from another sample of the same person, matched by shared clones.

In the case of this clonotype: A much larger clone lies one base from this, so it may be a read error. The DNA of the CDR3 is TGTGCCAGCACTTATAGGACAGGGGGCCGGGCCGGGGAGCTGTTTTTT. Its translation: CASTYRTGGRAGELFF. The chain couples TRBV12-3 or TRBV12-4 to TRBJ2-2; 11 nucleotides align to TRBD1. This CDR3 contains 16 residues. The junction had 10 bases not matched to a gene; V was cut back by 7 bases and J by 6 bases.

This clonotype was recorded a few times. The rearrangement joins TRBV5-1 to TRBJ2-7; TRBD1 agrees at 7 bases. Germline V lookup: CDR1 SGHRS, CDR2 YFSETQ. This CDR3 spans 15 amino acids. The V and J ends lost 3 bases and 0 bases, in that order; junction bases with no gene match: 6. For the CDR3, the DNA is TGCGCCAGCAGCTCGTTGGACAGGAGCTCCTACGAGCAGTACTTC. This gives the protein CASSSLDRSSYEQYF.

The rearrangement joins TRBV6-2 or TRBV6-3 to TRBJ2-6; either TRBD1 or TRBD2 may supply D (6 bases each). V lost 2 bases and J 0 bases, leaving 14 bases between the germline ends. Germline values: CDR1 MNHEY, CDR2 SVGEGT. This CDR3 has 18 residues. The CDR3 loop is CASSYGGQGSSGANVLTF. CDR3 nucleotide sequence: TGTGCCAGCAGTTACGGGGGGCAGGGGTCCTCTGGGGCCAACGTCCTGACTTTC.

Comments on this clonotype: Given a much more abundant clone one base away, this may be a read error. This chain uses TRBV7-3 with TRBJ2-5; 8 bases align to TRBD1. The CDR3 length is 14 residues. The J segment lost 11 bases and the V segment lost 6 bases, leaving 14 bases of the junction unmatched. The germline V gene encodes CDR1 SGHTA and CDR2 FQGTGA. CDR3 loop: CASSPQGALNEQYF. CDR3 DNA sequence: TGTGCCAGCAGTCCCCAGGGGGCGCTTAATGAGCAGTACTTC.

This chain uses TRBV7-6 with TRBJ2-7; possible D gene TRBD2, 7 bases. The CDR3 spans 14 residues. With 8 bases removed from V and 2 bases from J, the gap between germline ends came to 16 bases. Germline CDR1 and CDR2: SGHVS and FNYEAQ. The chain's CDR3 is CASGKREGAYEQYF. CDR3 in DNA: TGTGCCAGCGGCAAGAGGGAGGGGGCCTACGAGCAGTACTTC.

This chain joins TRBV7-2 and TRBJ1-2; 9 bases match TRBD1. Losses at the gene ends were 6 bases for V and 6 bases for J; bases not matched to a gene: 8. The CDR3 is 14 residues long. Germline loops: CDR1 SGHTA, CDR2 FQGNSA. CDR3 region: CASSSIDRGDGYTF. CDR3 DNA: TGTGCCAGCAGTTCAATCGACAGGGGGGATGGCTACACCTTC.

This clonotype has at least ten counts. This chain links TRBV12-3 or TRBV12-4 with TRBJ2-6; TRBD2 is a possible D gene (6 bases). The CDR3 sequence is 19 residues long. Trimming shortened V by 1 base and J by 4 bases, and 20 bases separated the two germline ends. The CDR3 coding sequence is TGTGCCAGCAGTTTAGTGGAGGGTGCTCATGGACTCGGGGCCAACGTCCTGACTTTC. Residues: CASSLVEGAHGLGANVLTF.